Given below is one TCR beta chain in context. This clone turned up a few times. Its antigen is currently not known. No much larger clonotype is one base removed from it; base qualities were not supplied. The collaborating institutions used their own protocols to collect whole blood in K2EDTA tubes. For TCRbeta analysis, collaborator samples were shipped as frozen whole blood, as isolated PBMCs, or as DNA extracted from either sample type. This entry comes from a study of blood T cell repertoires in COVID-19 (dated by TCRdb to about 2020). Looking at the study overall: Samples from collaborators originated in the United States, Italy and Spain and spanned both the acute and convalescent phases of COVID-19. Where available, HLA class I and class II types were taken from metadata supplied by the sample provider and were not determined by assay-based typing. The prospective study material was composed of cDNA or gDNA derived from T cells, B-cell-depleted T cells, or PBMCs. The samples were drawn from the first 160 participants of the ongoing ImmuneRACE study and from over 950 subjects provided by 6 global collaborators. A freely available public database, intended as a resource for researchers studying the immune response to SARS-CoV-2, is where the repertoires were released. Deeply sampled blood TCRbeta repertoires from subjects exposed to, actively infected with, or recovered from COVID-19 were included in the dataset. Nearly every sample came with metadata listing a de-identified subject ID, COVID-19 status, age in years and sex.

The CDR3 measures 14 amino acids from cysteine to phenylalanine. CDR3 DNA only is kept here, 42 bases in frame from base 1. Taken from the germline V gene, the CDR1 and CDR2 loops are ENHRY and SYGVKD. Trimming at the junction amounts to 5 bases on V and 8 bases on J, and the germline ends lie 18 bases apart. The immunoSEQ Assay, a bias-controlled multiplex PCR, was used to amplify TCRbeta CDR3 regions from genomic DNA. The published analysis was carried out like this. Within the assay, amplification of reference gene primers was used to estimate how many nucleated cells each sample contained. To quantify the absolute abundance of each unique TCRbeta CDR3 rearrangement, sequence reads were collapsed and filtered. For each sample, productive Simpson clonality was calculated as the square root of Simpson's diversity index over productive rearrangements. In TCRdb, the immuneACCESS table is reduced to in-frame sequences with V and J assigned. These tables do not hold every clone; where another copy was compared, an unresolved V gene accounts for under half, and the others remain unexplained. The V and J calls and clone size are taken from that table; D and trimming were inferred from the DNA. This sample is represented by tens of thousands of clones; roughly 90% of them were singletons. In total, the top ten clones hold approximately 1.5% of the sample.

What the work shows at the level of the full study, not this receptor alone: The quantity of clinical and demographic metadata differed by source and by participant and was supplied without curation.

The rearranged chain carries TRBV10-3 and TRBJ1-2; the best D guess is TRBD1, with 5 bases matching. Sequencing was done on a sample of peripheral blood. The sequence was obtained from a man over 45 with acute or convalescent COVID-19. In nucleotide form, the sequence is TGTGCCATCAGTACTGGTCAGGGCCAAGACGGCTACACCTTC. Its amino acids are CAISTGQGQDGYTF.